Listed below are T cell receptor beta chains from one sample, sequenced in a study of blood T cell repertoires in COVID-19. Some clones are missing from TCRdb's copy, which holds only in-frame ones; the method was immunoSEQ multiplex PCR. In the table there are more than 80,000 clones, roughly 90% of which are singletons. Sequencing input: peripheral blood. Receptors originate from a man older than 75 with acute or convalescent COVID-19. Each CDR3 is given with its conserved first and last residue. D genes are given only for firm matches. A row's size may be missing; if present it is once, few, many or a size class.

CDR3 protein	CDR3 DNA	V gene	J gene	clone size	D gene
CASSLTRLAGGPNEQFF	TGTGCCAGCAGCTTGACCCGACTAGCGGGAGGGCCCAATGAGCAGTTCTTC	TRBV5-5	TRBJ2-1	NA	TRBD2
CAISDFVEQFF	TGTGCCATCAGTGACTTCGTTGAGCAGTTCTTC	TRBV10-3	TRBJ2-1	NA	NA
CASRPLAGYEQYF	TGTGCCAGCAGGCCCCTAGCGGGTTACGAGCAGTACTTC	TRBV14	TRBJ2-7	NA	TRBD2
CASSQDIGFYEQYF	TGTGCCAGCAGCCAAGATATCGGGTTCTACGAGCAGTACTTC	TRBV14	TRBJ2-7	once	NA
CASSQRPGAGQETQYF	TGTGCCAGCAGCCAACGCCCTGGCGCGGGGCAAGAGACCCAGTACTTC	TRBV3-1/TRBV3-2	TRBJ2-5	NA	NA
CASSAGGVGTEAFF	TGTGCCAGCAGCGCCGGGGGAGTGGGTACTGAAGCTTTCTTT	TRBV9	TRBJ1-1	NA	NA
CASSKSVGTGSQPQHF	TGTGCCAGCAGCAAGTCGGTCGGGACAGGGAGTCAGCCCCAGCATTTT	TRBV7-6	TRBJ1-5	once	TRBD1
CASRSTSGSYEQYF	TGTGCCAGCAGATCGACTAGCGGATCCTACGAGCAGTACTTC	TRBV7-2	TRBJ2-7	NA	TRBD2
CASSHRDSRDTQYF	TGTGCCAGCAGCCACCGGGACAGTAGAGATACGCAGTATTTT	TRBV7-3	TRBJ2-3	NA	TRBD1
CASSFDRGLGNEKLFF	TGTGCCAGCAGTTTCGACAGGGGGCTTGGTAATGAAAAACTGTTTTTT	TRBV6-5	TRBJ1-4	NA	TRBD1
CASSLAGLADDTQYF	TGTGCCAGCAGCTTAGCGGGACTAGCAGATGATACGCAGTATTTT	TRBV7-3	TRBJ2-3	NA	TRBD2
CATSDRRETQYF	TGTGCCACCAGTGATCGGCGGGAGACCCAGTACTTC	TRBV24-1	TRBJ2-5	NA	NA
CASSPEPGTGLSGELFF	TGCGCCAGCAGTCCTGAACCCGGGACAGGGTTGTCCGGGGAGCTGTTTTTT	TRBV5-1	TRBJ2-2	once	TRBD1
CASSFGSNSPLHF	TGTGCCAGCAGTTTCGGGTCAAATTCACCCCTCCACTTT	TRBV6-5	TRBJ1-6	NA	NA
CAWSRWDNHQPQHF	TGTGCCTGGAGTAGGTGGGACAACCATCAGCCCCAGCATTTT	TRBV30	TRBJ1-5	NA	NA
CASSPGLENSEQFF	TGTGCCAGCAGCCCAGGACTAGAGAATAGTGAGCAGTTCTTC	TRBV7-2	TRBJ2-1	NA	TRBD2
CASSLAGGAYNEQFF	TGTGCCAGCAGCTTAGCAGGGGGCGCATACAATGAGCAGTTCTTC	TRBV7-3	TRBJ2-1	NA	TRBD1
CASSTRTGNTEAFF	TGTGCCAGTAGTACAAGGACGGGAAACACTGAAGCTTTCTTT	TRBV19	TRBJ1-1	NA	NA
CASSVRGSVDNEQFF	TGTGCCAGCAGCGTAAGAGGGAGTGTCGACAATGAGCAGTTCTTC	TRBV9	TRBJ2-1	NA	NA